The clone carrying this T cell receptor beta chain was counted only a few times. Its antigen is as yet unknown. This same CDR3 is encoded by further DNA sequences in the sample. By way of CD45RO/CCR7/CD25/CD127/CD95/CD27, the CD4+ regulatory, stem cell-like memory, central memory and naive cells were sorted. The sample comes from a study of beta chain features in type 1 diabetes. Study-level findings and limits: The naive, central memory and Treg TCRB repertoires of patients appeared to be more similar to one another than those of healthy donors. Insertion counts at VDJ junctions were lower in type 1 diabetes patients, who also showed more deletions there.

The entirety of the isolated RNA underwent reverse transcription, so expressed TCRB transcripts were sequenced. TCRdb keeps only in-frame clones here, not all; method: immunoSEQ multiplex PCR. The profile covers 400,000 to 500,000 clones, with approximately 14% appearing a single time and 0.035% to 0.04% taken by the ten largest. The CDR3 runs to 14 residues. Losses at the gene ends were 6 bases for V and 0 bases for J; bases not matched to a gene: 5. Germline lookup yields CDR1 PRHDT and CDR2 FYEKMQ (reference sequence). This receptor was obtained from a man aged 25 to 40 in good health. The chain has TRBV13 and TRBJ2-7, with 7 bases that match TRBD2. Sequences were obtained from naive CD4+ T cells from blood. The CDR3 spells CASRKGGSSYEQYF. The CDR3 region has the DNA TGTGCCAGCAGGAAAGGCGGGAGCTCCTACGAGCAGTACTTC.